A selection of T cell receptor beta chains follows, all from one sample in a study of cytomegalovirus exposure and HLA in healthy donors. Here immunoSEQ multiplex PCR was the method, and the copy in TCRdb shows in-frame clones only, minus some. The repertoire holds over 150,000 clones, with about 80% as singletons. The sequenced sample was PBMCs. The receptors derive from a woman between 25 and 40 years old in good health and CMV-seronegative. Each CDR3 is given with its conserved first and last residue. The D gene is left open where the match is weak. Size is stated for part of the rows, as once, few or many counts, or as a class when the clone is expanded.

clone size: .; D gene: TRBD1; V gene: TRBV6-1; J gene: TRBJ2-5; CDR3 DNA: TGTGCCAGCAGTAATACAGGGGGGCAAGAGACCCAGTACTTC; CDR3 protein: CASSNTGGQETQYF
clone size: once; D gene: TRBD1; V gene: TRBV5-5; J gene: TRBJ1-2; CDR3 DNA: TGTGCCAGCAGCTTGGGTACAGGGGGCCCCCTAGGACGGGGCTACACCTTC; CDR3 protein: CASSLGTGGPLGRGYTF
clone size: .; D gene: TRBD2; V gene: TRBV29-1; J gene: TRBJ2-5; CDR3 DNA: TGCAGCGTTGAAGGACTAGCAGAAGAGACCCAGTACTTC; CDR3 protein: CSVEGLAEETQYF
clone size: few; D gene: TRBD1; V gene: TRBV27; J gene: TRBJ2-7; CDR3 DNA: TGTGCCAGCAGGTGGACAGGGGGGACCTACGAGCAGTACTTC; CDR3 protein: CASRWTGGTYEQYF
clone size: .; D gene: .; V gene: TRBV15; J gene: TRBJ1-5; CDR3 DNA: TGTGCCACCAGCAGAGATGTAGCTCAGCCCCAGCATTTT; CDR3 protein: CATSRDVAQPQHF
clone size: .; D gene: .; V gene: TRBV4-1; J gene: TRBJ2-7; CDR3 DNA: TGCGCCAGCAGCCAAGATCGCAGGGGAAGTACCTACGAGCAGTACTTC; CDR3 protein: CASSQDRRGSTYEQYF
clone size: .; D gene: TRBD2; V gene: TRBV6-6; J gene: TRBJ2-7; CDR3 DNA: TGTGCCAGCAGTTCCAGACTAGCGGGGGGGAACTACGAGCAGTACTTC; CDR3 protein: CASSSRLAGGNYEQYF
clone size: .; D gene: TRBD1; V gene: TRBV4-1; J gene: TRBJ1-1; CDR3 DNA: TGCGCCAGCAGCCCCAGGGACAGGGGCTCGAACACTGAAGCTTTCTTT; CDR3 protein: CASSPRDRGSNTEAFF
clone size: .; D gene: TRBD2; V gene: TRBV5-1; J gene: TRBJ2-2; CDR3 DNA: TGCGCCAGCAGCGGTCCCCCGGGACTAGCGGGAGAACACGGGGAGCTGTTTTTT; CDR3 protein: CASSGPPGLAGEHGELFF
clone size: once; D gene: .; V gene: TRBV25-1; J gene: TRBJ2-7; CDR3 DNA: TGTGCCAGCAGTGAACTAGCCTACGAGCAGTACTTC; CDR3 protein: CASSELAYEQYF
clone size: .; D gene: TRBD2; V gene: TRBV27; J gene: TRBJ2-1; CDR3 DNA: TGTGCCAGCGCTAGCGGACTATACAATGAGCAGTTCTTC; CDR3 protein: CASASGLYNEQFF
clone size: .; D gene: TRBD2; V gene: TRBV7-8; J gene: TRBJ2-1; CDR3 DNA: TGTGCCAGCAGCTTGGGGCGGGAGTCCGATGAGCAGTTCTTC; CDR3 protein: CASSLGRESDEQFF
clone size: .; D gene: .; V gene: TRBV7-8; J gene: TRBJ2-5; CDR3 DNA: TGTGCCAGCAGTAACCAGGCGGGGGAGACCCAGTACTTC; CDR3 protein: CASSNQAGETQYF
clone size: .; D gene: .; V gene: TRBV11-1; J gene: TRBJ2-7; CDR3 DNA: TGTGCCAGCAGCTTAGTAAGTCCAAGGAGCTCCTACGAGCAGTACTTC; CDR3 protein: CASSLVSPRSSYEQYF
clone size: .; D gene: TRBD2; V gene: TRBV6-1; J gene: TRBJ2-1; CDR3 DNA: TGTGCCAGCAGTGAAGACGTAGCTAGCGGGAGTTGGGCTCTTGAGCAGTTCTTC; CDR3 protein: CASSEDVASGSWALEQFF
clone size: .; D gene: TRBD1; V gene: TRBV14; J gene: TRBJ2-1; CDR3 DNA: TGTGCCAGCAGCTTAGTCGGACAGGTGGGTGGAAATGAGCAGTTCTTC; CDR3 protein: CASSLVGQVGGNEQFF
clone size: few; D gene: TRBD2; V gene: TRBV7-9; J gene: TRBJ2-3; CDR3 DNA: TGTGCCAGCAGCCCCCATCAGCCTGGGCGGGAGAATAGTACGCAGTATTTT; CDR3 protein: CASSPHQPGRENSTQYF
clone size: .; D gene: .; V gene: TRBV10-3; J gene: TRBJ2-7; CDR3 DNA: TGTGCCACCCTATCTTCCTACGAGCAGTACTTC; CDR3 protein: CATLSSYEQYF
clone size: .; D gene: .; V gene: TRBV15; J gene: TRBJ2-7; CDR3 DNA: TGTGCCACCAGCAGAGATGACGGGAGTAGCTCCTACGAGCAGTACTTC; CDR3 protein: CATSRDDGSSSYEQYF
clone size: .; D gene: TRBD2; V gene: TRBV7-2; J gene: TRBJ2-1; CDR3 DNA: TGTGCCAGCAGCGGTGGGACTACCTTCTACAGTGAGCAGTTCTTC; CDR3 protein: CASSGGTTFYSEQFF
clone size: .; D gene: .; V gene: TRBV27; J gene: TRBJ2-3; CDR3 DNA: TGTGCCAGCAGCCACACCATCTCAGATACGCAGTATTTT; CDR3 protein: CASSHTISDTQYF
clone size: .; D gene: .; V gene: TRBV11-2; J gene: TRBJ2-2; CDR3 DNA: TGTGCCAGCAGCTTAGTGGCTAGCACCGGGGAGCTGTTTTTT; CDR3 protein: CASSLVASTGELFF
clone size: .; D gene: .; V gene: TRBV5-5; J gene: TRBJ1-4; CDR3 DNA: TGTGCCAGCAGCTTGGTAGGTCGCAGGGTAAATGAGGAACTGTTTTTT; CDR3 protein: CASSLVGRRVNEELFF
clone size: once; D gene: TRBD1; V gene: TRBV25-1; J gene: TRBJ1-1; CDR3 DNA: TGTGCCAGCTCAATCGACAGGGGGTTCGCTGAAGCTTTCTTT; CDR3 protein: CASSIDRGFAEAFF
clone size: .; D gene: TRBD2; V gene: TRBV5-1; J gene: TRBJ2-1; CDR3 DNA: TGCGCCAGCAGACCTACTCCAGCGGGAACGAATGAGCAGTTCTTC; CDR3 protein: CASRPTPAGTNEQFF
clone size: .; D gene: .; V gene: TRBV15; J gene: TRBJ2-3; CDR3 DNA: TGTGCCACCAGCGCATACAGGGTCCCAGATACGCAGTATTTT; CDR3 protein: CATSAYRVPDTQYF
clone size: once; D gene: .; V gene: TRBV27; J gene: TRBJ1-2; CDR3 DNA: TGTGCCAGCAGTCCTATCCCAGGGGCTCGTTTTGGCTACACCTTC; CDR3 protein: CASSPIPGARFGYTF
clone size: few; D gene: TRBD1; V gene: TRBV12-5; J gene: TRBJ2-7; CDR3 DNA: TGTGCTAGTGGTTTGGTAGGACCGGGACAGGGGTCTTACGAGCAGTACTTC; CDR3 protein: CASGLVGPGQGSYEQYF
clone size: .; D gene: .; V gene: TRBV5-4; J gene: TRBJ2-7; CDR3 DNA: TGTGCCAGCAGCACTCCCGGCAGGAAGGGGTTTAGCGAGCAGTACTTC; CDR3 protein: CASSTPGRKGFSEQYF
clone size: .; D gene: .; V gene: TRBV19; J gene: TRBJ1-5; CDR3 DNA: TGTGCCAGTAGAAGCTTTTCTGGGGGCGAGGGTCAGCCCCAGCATTTT; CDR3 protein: CASRSFSGGEGQPQHF
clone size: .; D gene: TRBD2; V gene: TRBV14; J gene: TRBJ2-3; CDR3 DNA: TGTGCCAGCAGCCAAGAAACCGCGGCGTCTAGCGGGGGGTTGAGCACAGATACGCAGTATTTT; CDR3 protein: CASSQETAASSGGLSTDTQYF
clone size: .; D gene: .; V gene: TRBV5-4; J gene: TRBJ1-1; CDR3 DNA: TGTGCCAGCAGCTCATCGGGGCGGGGTGAAGCTTTCTTT; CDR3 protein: CASSSSGRGEAFF
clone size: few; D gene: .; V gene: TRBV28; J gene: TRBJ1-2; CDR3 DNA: TGTGCCAGCAGTTTATCCCGGTTTGGTGGCTACACCTTC; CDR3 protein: CASSLSRFGGYTF
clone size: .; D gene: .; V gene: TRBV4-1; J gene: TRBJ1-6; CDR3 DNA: TGCGCCAGCAGCCCTCCGGCGAGGGCCCTCCACTTT; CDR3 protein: CASSPPARALHF
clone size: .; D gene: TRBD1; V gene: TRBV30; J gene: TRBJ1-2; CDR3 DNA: TGTGCCTGGAGTGTACAGCAGGGGGCATATGGCTACACCTTC; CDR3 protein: CAWSVQQGAYGYTF
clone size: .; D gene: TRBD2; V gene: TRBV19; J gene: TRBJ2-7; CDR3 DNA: TGTGCCAGTACCAAACTAGCGGGAGAGGGAGAGCAGTACTTC; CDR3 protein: CASTKLAGEGEQYF
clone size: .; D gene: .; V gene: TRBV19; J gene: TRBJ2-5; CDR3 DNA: TGTGCCAGTAGTCCGAGGGAGCAAGAGACCCAGTACTTC; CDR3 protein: CASSPREQETQYF
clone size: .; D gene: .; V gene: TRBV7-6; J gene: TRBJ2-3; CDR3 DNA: TGTGCCAGCAGCCTCACAGATACGCAGTATTTT; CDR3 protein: CASSLTDTQYF
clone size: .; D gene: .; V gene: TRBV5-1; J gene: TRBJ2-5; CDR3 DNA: TGCGCCAGCAGCCTCCTAAAACAGGGACGGCAAGAGACCCAGTACTTC; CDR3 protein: CASSLLKQGRQETQYF
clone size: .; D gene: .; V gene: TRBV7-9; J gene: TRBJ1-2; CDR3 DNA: TGTGCCAGCAGCTCTCCGTCGTCCCCCCTCTATGGCTACACCTTC; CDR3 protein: CASSSPSSPLYGYTF
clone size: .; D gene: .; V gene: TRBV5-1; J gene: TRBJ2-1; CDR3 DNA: TGCGCCAGCAGCCACGGGACTGTCCGTGAGCAGTTCTTC; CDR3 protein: CASSHGTVREQFF
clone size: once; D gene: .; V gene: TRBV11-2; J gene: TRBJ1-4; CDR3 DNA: TGTGCCAGCAGCCCATCTAGGGGCAGGGTGAATGAAAAACTGTTTTTT; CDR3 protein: CASSPSRGRVNEKLFF
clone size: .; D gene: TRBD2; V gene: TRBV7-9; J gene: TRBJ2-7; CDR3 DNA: TGTGCCAGCAGCTTAAACGGGAGGGCCTACGAGCAGTACTTC; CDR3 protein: CASSLNGRAYEQYF
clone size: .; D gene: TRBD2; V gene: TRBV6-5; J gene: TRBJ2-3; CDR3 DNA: TGTGCCAGCAGGCCGGGACTAGCGGTCACAGATACGCAGTATTTT; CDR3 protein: CASRPGLAVTDTQYF
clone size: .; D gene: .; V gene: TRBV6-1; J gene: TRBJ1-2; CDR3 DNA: TGTGCCAGCATCTTCCGGGTCGGGGGCTACACCTTC; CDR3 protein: CASIFRVGGYTF
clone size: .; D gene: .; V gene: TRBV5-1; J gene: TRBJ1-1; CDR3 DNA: TGCGCCAGCAGCTATCAGTCGAACACTGAAGCTTTCTTT; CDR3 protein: CASSYQSNTEAFF
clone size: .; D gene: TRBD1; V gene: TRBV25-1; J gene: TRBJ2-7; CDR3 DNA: TGTGCCAGCAGTCGCCCCTTTAGGGGACAGGGGCGAAACTACGAGCAGTACTTC; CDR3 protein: CASSRPFRGQGRNYEQYF
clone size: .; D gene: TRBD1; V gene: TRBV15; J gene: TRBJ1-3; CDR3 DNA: TGTGCCACCAGCAGAGAAGGGACAGGGAGAAACACCATATATTTT; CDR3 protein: CATSREGTGRNTIYF
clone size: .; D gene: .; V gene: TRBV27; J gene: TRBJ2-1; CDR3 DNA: TGTGCCAGCAGTTTATCGAGGGGGTTGGTTGAGCAGTTCTTC; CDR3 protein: CASSLSRGLVEQFF
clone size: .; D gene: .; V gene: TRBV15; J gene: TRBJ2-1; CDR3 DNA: TGTGCCACCAGCAGAGATGTGACTTATACGAATGAGCAGTTCTTC; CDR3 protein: CATSRDVTYTNEQFF
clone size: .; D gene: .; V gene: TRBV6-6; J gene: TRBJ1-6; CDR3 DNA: TGTGCCAGCAGCCCCGGACAGCACAAGAATTCACCCCTCCACTTT; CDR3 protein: CASSPGQHKNSPLHF
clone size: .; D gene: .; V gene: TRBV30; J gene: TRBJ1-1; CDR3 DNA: TGTGCCGGTATCAGGGATATGAACACTGAAGCTTTCTTT; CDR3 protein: CAGIRDMNTEAFF
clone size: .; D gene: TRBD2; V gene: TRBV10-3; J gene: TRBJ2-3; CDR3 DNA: TGTGCCATCAGTGGGGAGGCGGGAGTTAGCACAGATACGCAGTATTTT; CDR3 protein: CAISGEAGVSTDTQYF
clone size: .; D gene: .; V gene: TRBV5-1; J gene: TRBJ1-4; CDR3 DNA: TGCGCCAGCAGCAACCCGCCGGGGTTCGTATCGAGTGAAAAACTGTTTTTT; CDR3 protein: CASSNPPGFVSSEKLFF
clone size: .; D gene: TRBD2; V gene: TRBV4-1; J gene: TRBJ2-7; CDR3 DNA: TGCGCCAGCAGCCAAGAACCGGAGACTAGCATCGACGAGCAGTACTTC; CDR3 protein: CASSQEPETSIDEQYF
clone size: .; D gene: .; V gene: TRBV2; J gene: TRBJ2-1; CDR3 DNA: TGTGCCAGCGGGGAGTTGGGCTCCTACAATGAGCAGTTCTTC; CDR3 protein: CASGELGSYNEQFF
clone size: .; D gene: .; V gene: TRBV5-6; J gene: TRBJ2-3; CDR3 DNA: TGTGCCAGCAGCTTGGCGACGGGAGACACCACAGATACGCAGTATTTT; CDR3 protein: CASSLATGDTTDTQYF
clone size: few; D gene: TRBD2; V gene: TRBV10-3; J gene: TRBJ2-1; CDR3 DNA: TGTGCCATCAGAAGCGGGAGTGGAAGGAATGAGCAGTTCTTC; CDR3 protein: CAIRSGSGRNEQFF
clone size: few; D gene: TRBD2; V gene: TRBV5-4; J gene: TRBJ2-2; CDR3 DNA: TGTGCCAGCAGCCCCACGGCGGGAGGAAGCACCGGGGAGCTGTTTTTT; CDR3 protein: CASSPTAGGSTGELFF